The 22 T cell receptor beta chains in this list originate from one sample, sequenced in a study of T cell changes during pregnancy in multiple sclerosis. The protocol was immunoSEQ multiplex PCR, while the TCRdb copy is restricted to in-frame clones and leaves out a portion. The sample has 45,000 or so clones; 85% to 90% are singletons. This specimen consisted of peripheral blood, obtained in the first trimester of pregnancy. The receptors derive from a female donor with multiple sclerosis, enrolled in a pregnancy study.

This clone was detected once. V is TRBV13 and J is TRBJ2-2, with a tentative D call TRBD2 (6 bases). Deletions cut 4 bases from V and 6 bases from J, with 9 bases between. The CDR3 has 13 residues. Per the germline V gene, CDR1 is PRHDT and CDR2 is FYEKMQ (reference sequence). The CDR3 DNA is TGTGCCAGCAGCTCGGAGGGGCCCGGGGAGCTGTTTTTT. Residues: CASSSEGPGELFF.

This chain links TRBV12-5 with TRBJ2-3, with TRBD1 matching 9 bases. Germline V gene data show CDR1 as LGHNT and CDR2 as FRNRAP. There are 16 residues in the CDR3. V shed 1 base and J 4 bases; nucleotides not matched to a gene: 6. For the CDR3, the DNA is TGTGCTAGTGGTTTGGCGCCGACAGGGGGGGCAGATACGCAGTATTTT. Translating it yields CASGLAPTGGADTQYF.

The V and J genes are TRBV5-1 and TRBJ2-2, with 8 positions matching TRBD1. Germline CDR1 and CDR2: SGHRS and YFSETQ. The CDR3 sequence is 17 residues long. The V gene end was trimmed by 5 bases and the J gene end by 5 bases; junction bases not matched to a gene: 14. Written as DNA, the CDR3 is TGCGCCAGCAGTCGGATTCTATCAGGGGGCTCGACCGGGGAGCTGTTTTTT. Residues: CASSRILSGGSTGELFF.

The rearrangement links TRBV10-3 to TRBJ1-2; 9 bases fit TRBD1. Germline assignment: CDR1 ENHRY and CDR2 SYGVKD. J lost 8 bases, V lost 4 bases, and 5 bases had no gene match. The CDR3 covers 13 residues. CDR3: CAISGVQGAGYTF. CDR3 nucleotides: TGTGCCATCAGTGGGGTACAGGGGGCGGGCTACACCTTC.

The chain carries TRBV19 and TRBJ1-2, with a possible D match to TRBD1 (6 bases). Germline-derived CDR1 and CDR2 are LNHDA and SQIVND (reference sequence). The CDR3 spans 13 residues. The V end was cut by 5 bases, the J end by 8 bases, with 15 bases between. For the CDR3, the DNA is TGTGCCAGTAGTCGCCGGGACAACCAGGGCTACACCTTC. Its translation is CASSRRDNQGYTF.

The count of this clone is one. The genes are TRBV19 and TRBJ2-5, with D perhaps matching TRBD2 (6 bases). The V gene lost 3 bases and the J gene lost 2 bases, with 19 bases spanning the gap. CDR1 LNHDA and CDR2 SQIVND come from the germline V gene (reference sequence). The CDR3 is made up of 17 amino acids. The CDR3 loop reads CASSILSGTGPQETQYF. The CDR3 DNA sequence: TGTGCCAGTAGTATTTTGAGTGGGACTGGACCACAAGAGACCCAGTACTTC.

CDR3 amino acids: CASSLLRYAQGLGETQYF. DNA of the CDR3: TGCGCCAGCAGCTTGTTAAGGTATGCACAGGGGTTGGGAGAGACCCAGTACTTC. The V gene is TRBV5-1, the J gene TRBJ2-5; 7 nucleotides line up with TRBD1. The junction had 16 bases not matched to a gene; V was cut back by 1 base and J by 4 bases. The CDR3 covers 18 residues. Germline CDR1 SGHRS, CDR2 YFSETQ.

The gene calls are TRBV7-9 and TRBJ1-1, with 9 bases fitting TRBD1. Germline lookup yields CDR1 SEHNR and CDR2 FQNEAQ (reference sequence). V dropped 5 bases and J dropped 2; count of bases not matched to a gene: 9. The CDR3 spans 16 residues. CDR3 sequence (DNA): TGTGCCAGCAGCCCTCACCGGGACAGGGAAAACACTGAAGCTTTCTTT. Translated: CASSPHRDRENTEAFF.

The CDR3 is CASSLESGGDSPLHF. DNA for the CDR3: TGTGCCAGCAGCTTAGAGTCCGGGGGGGATTCACCCCTCCACTTT. This chain links TRBV11-2 with TRBJ1-6; tentative D call: TRBD1 (5 bases). The CDR3 extends over 15 amino acids. Germline V gene lookup returns CDR1 SGHAT and CDR2 FQNNGV. V gave up 0 bases and J gave up 8 bases, with 11 bases separating them.

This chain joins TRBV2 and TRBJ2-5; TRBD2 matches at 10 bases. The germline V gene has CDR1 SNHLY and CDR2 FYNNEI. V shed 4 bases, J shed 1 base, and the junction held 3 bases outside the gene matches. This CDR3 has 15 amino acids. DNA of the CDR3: TGTGCCAGCAGTGGAGCGGGGGGGGGCCAAGAGACCCAGTACTTC. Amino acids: CASSGAGGGQETQYF.

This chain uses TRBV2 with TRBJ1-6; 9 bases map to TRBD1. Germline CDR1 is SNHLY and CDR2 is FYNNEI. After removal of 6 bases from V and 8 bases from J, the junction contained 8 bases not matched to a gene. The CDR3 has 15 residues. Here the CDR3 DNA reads TGTGCCAGCAGAGACAGGGGGTGGCGTCATTCACCCCTCCACTTT. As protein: CASRDRGWRHSPLHF.

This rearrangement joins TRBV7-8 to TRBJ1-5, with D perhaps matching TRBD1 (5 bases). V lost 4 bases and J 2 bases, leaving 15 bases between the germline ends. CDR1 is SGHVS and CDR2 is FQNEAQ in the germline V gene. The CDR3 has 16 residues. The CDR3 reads CASSSLDSGGNQPQHF. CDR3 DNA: TGTGCCAGCAGCTCGCTCGACAGTGGGGGCAATCAGCCCCAGCATTTT.

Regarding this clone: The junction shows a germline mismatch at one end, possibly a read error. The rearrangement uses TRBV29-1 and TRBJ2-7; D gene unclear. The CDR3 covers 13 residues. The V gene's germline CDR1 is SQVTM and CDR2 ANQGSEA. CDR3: CSVEGGRNTLQLF. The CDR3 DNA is TGCAGCGTTGAAGGTGGCAGGAATACCCTCCAACTCTTC.

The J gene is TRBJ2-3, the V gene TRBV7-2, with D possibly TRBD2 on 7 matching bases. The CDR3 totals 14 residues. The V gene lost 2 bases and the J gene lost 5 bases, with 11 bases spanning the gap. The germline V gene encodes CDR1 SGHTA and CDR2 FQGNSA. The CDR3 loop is CASSLRGGLDTQYF. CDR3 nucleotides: TGTGCCAGCAGCTTAAGGGGGGGCTTAGATACGCAGTATTTT.

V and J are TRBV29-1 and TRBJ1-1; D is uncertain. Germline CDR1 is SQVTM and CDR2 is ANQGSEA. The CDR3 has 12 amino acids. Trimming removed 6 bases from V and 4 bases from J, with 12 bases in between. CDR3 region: CSVGGSGTEAFF. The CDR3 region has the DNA TGCAGCGTCGGAGGTAGCGGCACTGAAGCTTTCTTT. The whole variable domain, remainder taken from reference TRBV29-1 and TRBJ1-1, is SAVISQKPSRDICQRGTSLTIQCQVDSQVTMMFWYRQQPGQSLTLIATANQGSEATYESGFVIDKFPISRPNLTFSTLTVSNMSPEDSSIYLCSVGGSGTEAFFGQGTRLTVV.

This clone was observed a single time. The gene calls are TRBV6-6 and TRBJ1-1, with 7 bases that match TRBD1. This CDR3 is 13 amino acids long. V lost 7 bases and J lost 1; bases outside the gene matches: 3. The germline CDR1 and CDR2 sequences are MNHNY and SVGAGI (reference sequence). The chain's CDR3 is CASMDRTNTEAFF. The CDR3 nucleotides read TGTGCCAGCATGGACAGGACGAACACTGAAGCTTTCTTT.

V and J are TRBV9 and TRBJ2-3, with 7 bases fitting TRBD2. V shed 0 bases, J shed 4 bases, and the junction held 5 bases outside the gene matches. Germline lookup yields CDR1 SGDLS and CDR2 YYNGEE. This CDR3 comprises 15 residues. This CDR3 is CASSVGLASPDTQYF. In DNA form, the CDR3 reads TGTGCCAGCAGCGTAGGACTAGCTAGTCCAGATACGCAGTATTTT.

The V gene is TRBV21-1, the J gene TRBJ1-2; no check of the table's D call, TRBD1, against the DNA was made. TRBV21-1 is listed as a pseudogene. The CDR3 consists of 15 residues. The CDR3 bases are TGTGCCAGCAGCAAAGGGCAGGGTCTTCACTATGGCTACACCTTC. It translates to CASSKGQGLHYGYTF.

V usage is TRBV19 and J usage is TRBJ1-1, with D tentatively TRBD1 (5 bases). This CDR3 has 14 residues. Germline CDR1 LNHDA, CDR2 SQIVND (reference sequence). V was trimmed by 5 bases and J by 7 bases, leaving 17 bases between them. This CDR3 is CASSLGIRVHEAFF. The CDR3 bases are TGTGCCAGTAGTCTGGGGATCAGGGTCCATGAAGCTTTCTTT.

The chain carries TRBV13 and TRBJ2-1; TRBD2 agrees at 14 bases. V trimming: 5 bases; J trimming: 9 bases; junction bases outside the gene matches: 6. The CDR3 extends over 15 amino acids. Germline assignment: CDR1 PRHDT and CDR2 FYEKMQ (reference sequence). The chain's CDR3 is CASSHRLAGGLEQFF. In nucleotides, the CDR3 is TGTGCCAGCAGCCATCGACTAGCGGGGGGGCTTGAGCAGTTCTTC.

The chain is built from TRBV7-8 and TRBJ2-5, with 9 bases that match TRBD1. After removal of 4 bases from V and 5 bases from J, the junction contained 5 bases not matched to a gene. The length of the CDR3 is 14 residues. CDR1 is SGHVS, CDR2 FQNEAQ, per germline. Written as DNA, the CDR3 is TGTGCCAGCAGCTCCAGGGACAGGGCCGAGACCCAGTACTTC. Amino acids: CASSSRDRAETQYF.

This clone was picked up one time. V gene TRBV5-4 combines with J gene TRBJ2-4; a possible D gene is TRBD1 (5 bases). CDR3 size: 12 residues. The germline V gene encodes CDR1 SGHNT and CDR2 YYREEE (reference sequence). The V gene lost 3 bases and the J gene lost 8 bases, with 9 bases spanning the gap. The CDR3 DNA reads TGTGCCAGCAGCTCACAAGGGGACATTCAGTACTTC. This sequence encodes CASSSQGDIQYF.